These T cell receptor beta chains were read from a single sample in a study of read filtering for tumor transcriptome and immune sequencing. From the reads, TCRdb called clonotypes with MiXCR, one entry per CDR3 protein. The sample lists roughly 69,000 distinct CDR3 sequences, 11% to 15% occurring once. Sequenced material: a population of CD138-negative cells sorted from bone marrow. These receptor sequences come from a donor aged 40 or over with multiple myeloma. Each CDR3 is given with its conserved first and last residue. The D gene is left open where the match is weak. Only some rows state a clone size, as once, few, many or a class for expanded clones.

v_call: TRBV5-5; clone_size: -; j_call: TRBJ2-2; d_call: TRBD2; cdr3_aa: CASTRWTSGIIAGELFF; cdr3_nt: TGTGCCAGCACCCGCTGGACTAGCGGGATTATTGCCGGGGAGCTGTTTTTT
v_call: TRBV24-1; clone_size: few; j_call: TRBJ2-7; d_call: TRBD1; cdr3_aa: CATSDRQGGPREQYF; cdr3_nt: TGTGCCACCAGTGATCGACAGGGGGGCCCACGAGAGCAGTACTTC
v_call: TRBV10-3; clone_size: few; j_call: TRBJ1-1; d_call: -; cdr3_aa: CAISPQGTGGTEAFF; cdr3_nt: TGTGCCATCAGCCCCCAGGGCACAGGTGGCACTGAAGCTTTCTTT
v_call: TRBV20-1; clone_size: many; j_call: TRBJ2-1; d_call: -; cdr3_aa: CSARDLSNQEWNEQFF; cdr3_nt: TGCAGTGCTAGAGATCTGTCGAACCAAGAGTGGAATGAGCAGTTCTTC
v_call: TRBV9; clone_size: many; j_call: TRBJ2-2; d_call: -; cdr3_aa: CASSVGWGGELLF; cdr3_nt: TGTGCCAGCAGCGTCGGGTGGGGCGGGGAGCTGTTATTT
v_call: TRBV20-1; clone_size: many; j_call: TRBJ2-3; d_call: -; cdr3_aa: CSASQLAERDTQYF; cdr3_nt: TGCAGTGCTAGCCAATTAGCGGAGCGGGATACGCAGTATTTT
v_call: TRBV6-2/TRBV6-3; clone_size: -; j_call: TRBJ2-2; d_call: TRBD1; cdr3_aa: CASSYRQGGNTGELFF; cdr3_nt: TGTGCCAGCAGTTACCGACAGGGGGGAAACACCGGGGAGCTGTTTTTT
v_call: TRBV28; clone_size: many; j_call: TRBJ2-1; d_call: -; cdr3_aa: CASSLLSPGEGPYNEQFF; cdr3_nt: TGTGCCAGCAGTTTATTATCTCCGGGGGAAGGACCATACAATGAGCAGTTCTTC
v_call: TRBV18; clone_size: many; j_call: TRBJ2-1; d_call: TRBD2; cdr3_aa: CASSPPDSGLDNEQFF; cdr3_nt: TGTGCCAGCTCACCACCGGATAGCGGGCTCGACAATGAGCAGTTCTTC
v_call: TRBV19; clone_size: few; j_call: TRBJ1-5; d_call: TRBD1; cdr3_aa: CASSMGTGVQPQHF; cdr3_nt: TGTGCCAGTAGTATGGGGACAGGGGTTCAGCCCCAGCATTTT
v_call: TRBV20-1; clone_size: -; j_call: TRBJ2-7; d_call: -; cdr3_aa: CSAREQYPYEQYF; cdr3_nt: TGCAGTGCTAGGGAACAGTACCCCTACGAGCAGTACTTC
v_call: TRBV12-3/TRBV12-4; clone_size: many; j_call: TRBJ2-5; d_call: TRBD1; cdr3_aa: CASSSGGTGRETQYF; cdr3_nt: TGTGCCAGCAGTTCTGGTGGGACAGGACGAGAGACCCAGTACTTC
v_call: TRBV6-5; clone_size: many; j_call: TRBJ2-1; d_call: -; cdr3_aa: CASSYVEGGYNEQFF; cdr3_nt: TGTGCCAGCAGTTACGTGGAGGGAGGCTACAATGAGCAGTTCTTC
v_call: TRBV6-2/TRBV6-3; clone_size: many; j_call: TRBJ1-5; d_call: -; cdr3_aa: CASSYSNSGQPQHF; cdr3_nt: TGTGCCAGCAGTTACTCTAATTCGGGCCAGCCCCAGCATTTT
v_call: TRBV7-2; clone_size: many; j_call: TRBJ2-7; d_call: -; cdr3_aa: CASNEWDSLGYEQYF; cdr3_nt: TGTGCCAGCAACGAATGGGACTCCCTGGGTTACGAGCAGTACTTC
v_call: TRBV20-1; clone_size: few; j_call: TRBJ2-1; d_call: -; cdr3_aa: CSARRGAGEGEQFF; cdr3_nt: TGCAGTGCTAGAAGGGGGGCCGGCGAGGGAGAGCAGTTCTTC
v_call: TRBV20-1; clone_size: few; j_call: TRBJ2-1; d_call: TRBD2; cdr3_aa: CSARDIAGSSYNEQFF; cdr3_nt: TGCAGTGCTAGAGATATAGCGGGAAGCTCCTACAATGAGCAGTTCTTC
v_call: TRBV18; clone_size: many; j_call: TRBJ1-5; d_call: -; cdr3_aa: CASSSDQGTYQPQHF; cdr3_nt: TGTGCCAGCTCCTCGGACCAGGGGACGTATCAGCCCCAGCATTTT
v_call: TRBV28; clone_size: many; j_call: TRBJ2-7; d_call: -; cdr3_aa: CASSLSSSYEQYF; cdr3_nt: TGTGCCAGCAGTTTATCGAGCTCCTACGAGCAGTACTTC
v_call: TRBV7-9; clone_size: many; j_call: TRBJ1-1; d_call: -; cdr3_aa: CASSSVGKRDTEAFF; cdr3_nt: TGTGCCAGCAGCTCAGTTGGGAAAAGGGACACTGAAGCTTTCTTT
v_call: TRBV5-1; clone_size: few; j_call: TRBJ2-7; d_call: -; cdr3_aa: CASSLADGYEQYF; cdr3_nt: TGCGCCAGCAGCTTGGCGGACGGCTACGAGCAGTACTTC
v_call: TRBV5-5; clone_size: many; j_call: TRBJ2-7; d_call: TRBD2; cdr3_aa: CASSRGGTSGTYEQYF; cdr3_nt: TGTGCCAGCAGCCGGGGGGGGACTAGCGGGACCTACGAGCAGTACTTC
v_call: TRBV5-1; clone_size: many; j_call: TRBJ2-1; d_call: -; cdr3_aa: CASSSGTTREQFF; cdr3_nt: TGCGCCAGCAGCTCCGGGACCACCAGAGAGCAGTTCTTC
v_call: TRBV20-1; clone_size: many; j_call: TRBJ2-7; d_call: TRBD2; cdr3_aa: CSARWGEGGSPYEQYF; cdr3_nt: TGCAGTGCTAGATGGGGCGAGGGCGGGAGTCCCTACGAGCAGTACTTC